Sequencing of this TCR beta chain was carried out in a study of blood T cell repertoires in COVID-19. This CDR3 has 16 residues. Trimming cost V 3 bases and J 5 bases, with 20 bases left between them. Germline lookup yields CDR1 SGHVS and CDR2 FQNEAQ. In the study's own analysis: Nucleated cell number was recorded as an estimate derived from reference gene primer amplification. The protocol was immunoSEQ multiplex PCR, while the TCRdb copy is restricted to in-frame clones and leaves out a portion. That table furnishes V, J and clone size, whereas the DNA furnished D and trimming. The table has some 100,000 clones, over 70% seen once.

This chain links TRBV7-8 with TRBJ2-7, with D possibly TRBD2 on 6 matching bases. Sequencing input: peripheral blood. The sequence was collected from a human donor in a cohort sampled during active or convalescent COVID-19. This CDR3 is CASSFLRAEPGDEQYF. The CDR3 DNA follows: TGTGCCAGCAGCTTCCTCAGGGCGGAGCCGGGGGACGAGCAGTACTTC.